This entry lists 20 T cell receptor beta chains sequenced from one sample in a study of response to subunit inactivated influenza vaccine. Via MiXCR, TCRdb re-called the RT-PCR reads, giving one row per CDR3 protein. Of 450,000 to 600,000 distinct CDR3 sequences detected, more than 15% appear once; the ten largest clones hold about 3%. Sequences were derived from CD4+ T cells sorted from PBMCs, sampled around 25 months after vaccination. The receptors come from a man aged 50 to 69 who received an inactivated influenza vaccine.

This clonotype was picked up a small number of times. CDR3 coding DNA: TGTGCCAGCAGGACAAGACTAGCGAACACCGGGGAGCTGTTTTTT. Its protein product is CASRTRLANTGELFF. J is TRBJ2-2 and V is TRBV12-3 or TRBV12-4, with D maybe TRBD2 (6 bases). The CDR3 totals 15 residues. Trimming shortened V by 6 bases and J by 0 bases, and 11 bases separated the two germline ends.

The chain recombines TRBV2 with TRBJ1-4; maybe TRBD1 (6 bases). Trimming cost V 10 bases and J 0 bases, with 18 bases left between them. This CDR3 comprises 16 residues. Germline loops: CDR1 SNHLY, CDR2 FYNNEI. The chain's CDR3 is CATQGLRVATNEKLFF. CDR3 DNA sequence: TGTGCCACACAGGGCCTACGGGTTGCAACTAATGAAAAACTGTTTTTT.

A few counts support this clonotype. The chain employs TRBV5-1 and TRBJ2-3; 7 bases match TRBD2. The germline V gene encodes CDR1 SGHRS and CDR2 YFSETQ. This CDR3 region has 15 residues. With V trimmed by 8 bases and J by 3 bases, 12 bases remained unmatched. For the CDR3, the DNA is TGCGCCAGTTGCAGTGTCGGGGGGAGGACAGATACGCAGTATTTT. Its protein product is CASCSVGGRTDTQYF. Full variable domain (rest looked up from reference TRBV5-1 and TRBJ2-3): KAGVTQTPRYLIKTRGQQVTLSCSPISGHRSVSWYQQTPGQGLQFLFEYFSETQRNKGNFPGRFSGRQFSNSRSEMNVSTLELGDSALYLCASCSVGGRTDTQYFGPGTRLTVL.

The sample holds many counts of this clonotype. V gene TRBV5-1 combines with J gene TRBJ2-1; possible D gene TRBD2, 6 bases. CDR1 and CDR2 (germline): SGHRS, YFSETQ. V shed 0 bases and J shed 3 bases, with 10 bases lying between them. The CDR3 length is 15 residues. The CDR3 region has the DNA TGCGCCAGCAGCTTGGCCAGCGGGTTCTACAATGAGCAGTTCTTC. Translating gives CASSLASGFYNEQFF.

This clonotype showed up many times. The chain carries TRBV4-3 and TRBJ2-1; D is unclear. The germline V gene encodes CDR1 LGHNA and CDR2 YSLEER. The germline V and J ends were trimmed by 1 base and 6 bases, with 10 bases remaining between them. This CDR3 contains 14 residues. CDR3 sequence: CASSQGIGRNEQFF. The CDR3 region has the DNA TGCGCCAGCAGCCAAGGAATAGGCCGCAATGAGCAGTTCTTC.

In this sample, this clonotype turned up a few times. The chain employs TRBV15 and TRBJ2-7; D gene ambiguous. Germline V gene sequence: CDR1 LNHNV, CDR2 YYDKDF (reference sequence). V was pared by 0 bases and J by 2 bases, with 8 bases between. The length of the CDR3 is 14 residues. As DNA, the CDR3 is TGTGCCACCAGCAGAGAGGCCGGAACCTACGAGCAGTACTTC. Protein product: CATSREAGTYEQYF.

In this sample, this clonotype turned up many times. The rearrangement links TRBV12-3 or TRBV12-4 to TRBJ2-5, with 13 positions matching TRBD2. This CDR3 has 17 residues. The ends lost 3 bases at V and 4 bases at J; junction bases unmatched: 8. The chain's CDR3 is CASSFFRTSGSRETQYF. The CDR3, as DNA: TGTGCCAGCAGTTTTTTCCGGACTAGCGGGAGTCGAGAGACCCAGTACTTC.

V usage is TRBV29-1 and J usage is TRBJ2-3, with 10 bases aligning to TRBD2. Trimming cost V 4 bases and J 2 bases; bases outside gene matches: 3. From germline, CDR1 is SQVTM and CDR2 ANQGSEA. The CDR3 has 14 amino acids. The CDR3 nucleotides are TGCAGCGTTGGAGCGGGAGGGATCACAGATACGCAGTATTTT. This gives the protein CSVGAGGITDTQYF.

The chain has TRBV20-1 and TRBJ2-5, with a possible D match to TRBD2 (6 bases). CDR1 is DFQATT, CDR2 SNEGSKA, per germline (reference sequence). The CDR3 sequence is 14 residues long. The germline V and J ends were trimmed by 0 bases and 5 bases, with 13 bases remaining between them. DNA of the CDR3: TGCAGTGCTAGAGATCTACTAGCCAGGGAGACCCAGTACTTC. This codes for CSARDLLARETQYF.

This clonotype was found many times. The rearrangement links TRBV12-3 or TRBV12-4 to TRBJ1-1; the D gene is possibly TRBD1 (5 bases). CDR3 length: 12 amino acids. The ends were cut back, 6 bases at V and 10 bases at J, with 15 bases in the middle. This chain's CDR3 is CASREGTLGAFF. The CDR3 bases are TGTGCCAGCAGGGAGGGGACCCTCGGAGCTTTCTTT.

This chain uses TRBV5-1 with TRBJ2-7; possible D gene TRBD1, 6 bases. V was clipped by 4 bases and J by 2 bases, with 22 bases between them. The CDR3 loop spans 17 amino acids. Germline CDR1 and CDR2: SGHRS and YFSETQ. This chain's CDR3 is CASSKEGGQYNPYEQYF. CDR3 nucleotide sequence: TGCGCCAGCAGCAAGGAAGGTGGACAGTACAATCCCTACGAGCAGTACTTC.

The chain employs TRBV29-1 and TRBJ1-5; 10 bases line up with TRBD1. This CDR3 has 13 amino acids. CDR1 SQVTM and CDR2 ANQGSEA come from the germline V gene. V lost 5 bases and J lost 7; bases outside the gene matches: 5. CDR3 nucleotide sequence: TGCAGCGTTCGACAGGGGGCTGGGCAGCCCCAGCATTTT. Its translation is CSVRQGAGQPQHF.

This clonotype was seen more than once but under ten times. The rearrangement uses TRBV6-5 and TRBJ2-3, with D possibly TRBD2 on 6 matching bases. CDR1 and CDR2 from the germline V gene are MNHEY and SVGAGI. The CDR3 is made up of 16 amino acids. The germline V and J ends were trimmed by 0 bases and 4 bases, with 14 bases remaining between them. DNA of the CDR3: TGTGCCAGCAGTTACTCTGGCGGGGTACTGTCAGATACGCAGTATTTT. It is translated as CASSYSGGVLSDTQYF.

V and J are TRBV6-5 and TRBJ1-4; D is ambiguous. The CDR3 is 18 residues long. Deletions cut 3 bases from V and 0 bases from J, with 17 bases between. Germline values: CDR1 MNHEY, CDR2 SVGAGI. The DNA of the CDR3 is TGTGCCAGCAGTTATGAGGCGGACGCCGGGTCAACTAATGAAAAACTGTTTTTT. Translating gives CASSYEADAGSTNEKLFF.

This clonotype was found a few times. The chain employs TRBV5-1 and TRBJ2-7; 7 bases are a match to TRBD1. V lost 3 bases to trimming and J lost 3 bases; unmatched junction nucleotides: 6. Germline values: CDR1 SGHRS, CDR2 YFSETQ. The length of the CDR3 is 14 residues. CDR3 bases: TGCGCCAGCAGCTCACAAGGACAGGTCTACGAGCAGTACTTC. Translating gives CASSSQGQVYEQYF.

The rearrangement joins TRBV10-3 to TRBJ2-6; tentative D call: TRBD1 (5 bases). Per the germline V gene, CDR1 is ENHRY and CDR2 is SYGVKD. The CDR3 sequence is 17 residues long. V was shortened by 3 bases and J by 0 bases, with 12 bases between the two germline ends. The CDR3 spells CAISDFQGSSGANVLTF. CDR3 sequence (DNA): TGTGCCATCAGTGATTTTCAGGGTAGCTCTGGGGCCAACGTCCTGACTTTC.

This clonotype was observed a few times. CDR3 in amino acids: CSASRSNTEAFF. The CDR3 bases are TGCAGTGCTTCCCGATCGAACACTGAAGCTTTCTTT. This chain joins TRBV20-1 and TRBJ1-1, with unresolved D. The V end was cut by 5 bases, the J end by 1 base, with 8 bases between. The CDR3 loop spans 12 amino acids. Germline V CDR1 and CDR2: DFQATT, SNEGSKA (reference sequence).

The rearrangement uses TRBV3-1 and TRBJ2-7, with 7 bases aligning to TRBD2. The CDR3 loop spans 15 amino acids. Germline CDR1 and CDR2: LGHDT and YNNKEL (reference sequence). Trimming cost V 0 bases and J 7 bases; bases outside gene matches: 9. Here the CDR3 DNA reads TGTGCCAGCAGCCAAGAGGACGGGAGGATAGGAGAGCAGTACTTC. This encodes CASSQEDGRIGEQYF.

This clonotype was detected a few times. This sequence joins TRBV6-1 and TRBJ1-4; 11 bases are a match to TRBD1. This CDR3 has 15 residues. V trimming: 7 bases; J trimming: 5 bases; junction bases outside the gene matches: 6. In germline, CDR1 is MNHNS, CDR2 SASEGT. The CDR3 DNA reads TGTGCCAGCACCGAGGGGACAGGGGGGAATGAAAAACTGTTTTTT. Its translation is CASTEGTGGNEKLFF.

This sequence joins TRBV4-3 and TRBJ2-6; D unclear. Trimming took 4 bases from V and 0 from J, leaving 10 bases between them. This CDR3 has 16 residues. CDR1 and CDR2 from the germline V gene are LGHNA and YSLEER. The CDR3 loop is CASSPNGGSGANVLTF. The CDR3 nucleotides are TGCGCCAGCAGCCCCAATGGTGGCTCTGGGGCCAACGTCCTGACTTTC.